This T cell receptor beta chain was recorded in a study of blood T cell repertoires in COVID-19. At the level of the study: T cells, B-cell-depleted T cells, or PBMCs provided the cDNA or gDNA that served as material.

Seattle's cohort entered during active infection and was followed longitudinally. V was trimmed by 3 bases and J by 14 bases, leaving 11 bases between them. The CDR3 is 12 residues long. In the authors' methods: Using reference gene primer amplification, nucleated cell counts were estimated. Here immunoSEQ multiplex PCR was the method, and the copy in TCRdb shows in-frame clones only, minus some. V and J calls and clone size come straight from that table; D and trimming were deduced from the DNA. The sample comprises fewer than 300,000 clones, approximately 84% of which are singletons, and approximately 1.5% rests with the top ten.

The V gene is TRBV12-3 or TRBV12-4, the J gene TRBJ1-6; no clear D. Sequenced sample: peripheral blood. The TCR originated in a human donor with COVID-19, enrolled during active disease. The donor label of this sample is uncertain. CDR3 sequence: CASSFVPRALHF. The CDR3 DNA follows: TGTGCCAGCAGTTTTGTGCCTCGCGCCCTCCACTTT.